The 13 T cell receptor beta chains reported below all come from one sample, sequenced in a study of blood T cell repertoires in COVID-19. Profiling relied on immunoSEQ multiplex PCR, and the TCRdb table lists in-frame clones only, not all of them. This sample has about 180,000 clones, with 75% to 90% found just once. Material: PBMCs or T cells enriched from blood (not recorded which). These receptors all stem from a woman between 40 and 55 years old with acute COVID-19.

CDR3 sequence reads: CASSSLTGRSYGYTF. In DNA, the CDR3 is TGTGCCAGCAGCTCCTTGACAGGGAGAAGCTATGGCTACACCTTC. V usage is TRBV5-4 and J usage is TRBJ1-2; 7 nucleotides line up with TRBD1. Trimming took 3 bases from V and 4 from J; bases not matched to a gene: 9. The germline gives CDR1 SGHNT, CDR2 YYREEE (reference sequence). The CDR3 has 15 amino acids.

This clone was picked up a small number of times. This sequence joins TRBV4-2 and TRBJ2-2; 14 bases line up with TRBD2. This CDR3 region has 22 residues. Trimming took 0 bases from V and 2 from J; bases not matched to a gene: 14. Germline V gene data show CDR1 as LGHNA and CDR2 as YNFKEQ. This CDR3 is CASSQDNQAGTSGGVNTGELFF. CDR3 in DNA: TGTGCCAGCAGCCAAGATAACCAGGCTGGGACTAGCGGGGGCGTTAACACCGGGGAGCTGTTTTTT.

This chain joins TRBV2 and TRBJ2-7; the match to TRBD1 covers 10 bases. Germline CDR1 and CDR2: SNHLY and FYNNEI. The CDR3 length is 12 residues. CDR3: CATGTGDYEQYF. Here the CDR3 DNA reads TGTGCGACAGGGACAGGGGACTACGAGCAGTACTTC.

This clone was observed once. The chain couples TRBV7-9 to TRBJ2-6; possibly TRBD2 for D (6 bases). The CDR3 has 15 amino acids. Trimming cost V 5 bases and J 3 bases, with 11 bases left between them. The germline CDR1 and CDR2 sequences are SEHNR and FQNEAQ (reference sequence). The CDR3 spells CASSAGPRGANVLTF. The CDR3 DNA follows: TGTGCCAGCAGCGCGGGGCCTCGTGGGGCCAACGTCCTGACTTTC.

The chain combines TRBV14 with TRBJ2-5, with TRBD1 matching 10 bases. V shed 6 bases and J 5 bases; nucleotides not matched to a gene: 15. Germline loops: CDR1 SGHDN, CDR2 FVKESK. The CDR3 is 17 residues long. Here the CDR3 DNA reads TGTGCCAGCAGTCCTGACAGGGGGCCTAGATATGTCGAGACCCAGTACTTC. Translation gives CASSPDRGPRYVETQYF.

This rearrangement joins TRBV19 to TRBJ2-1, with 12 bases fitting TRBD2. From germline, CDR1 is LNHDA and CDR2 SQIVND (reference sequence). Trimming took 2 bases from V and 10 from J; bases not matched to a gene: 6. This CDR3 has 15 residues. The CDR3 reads CASSILAGGLNEQFF. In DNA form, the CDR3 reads TGTGCCAGTAGTATACTAGCGGGGGGGCTGAACGAGCAGTTCTTC. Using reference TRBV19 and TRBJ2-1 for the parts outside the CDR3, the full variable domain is DGGITQSPKYLFRKEGQNVTLSCEQNLNHDAMYWYRQDPGQGLRLIYYSQIVNDFQKGDIAEGYSVSREKKESFPLTVTSAQKNPTAFYLCASSILAGGLNEQFFGPGTRLTVL.

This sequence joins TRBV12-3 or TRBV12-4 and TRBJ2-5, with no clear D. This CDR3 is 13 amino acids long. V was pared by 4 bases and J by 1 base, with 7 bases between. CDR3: CASSYGSQETQYF. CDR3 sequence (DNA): TGTGCCAGCAGTTACGGGTCCCAAGAGACCCAGTACTTC.

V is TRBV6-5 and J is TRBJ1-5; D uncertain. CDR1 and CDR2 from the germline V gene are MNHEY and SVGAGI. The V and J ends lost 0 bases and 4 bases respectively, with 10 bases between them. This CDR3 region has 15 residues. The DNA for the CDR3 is TGTGCCAGCAGTTACTCGTGGCGGTTAAATCAGCCCCAGCATTTT. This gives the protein CASSYSWRLNQPQHF.

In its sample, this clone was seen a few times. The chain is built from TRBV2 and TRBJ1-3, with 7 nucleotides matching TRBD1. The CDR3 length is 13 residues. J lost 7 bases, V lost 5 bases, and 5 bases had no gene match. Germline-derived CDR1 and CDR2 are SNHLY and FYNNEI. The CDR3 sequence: CASSLGTANTIYF. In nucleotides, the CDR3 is TGTGCCAGCAGTCTAGGGACAGCCAACACCATATATTTT.

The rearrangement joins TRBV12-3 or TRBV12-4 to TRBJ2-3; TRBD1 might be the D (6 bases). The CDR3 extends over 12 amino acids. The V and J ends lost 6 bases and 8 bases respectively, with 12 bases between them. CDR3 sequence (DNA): TGTGCCAGCAGCAACAGGGTGGGTACGCAGTATTTT. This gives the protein CASSNRVGTQYF.

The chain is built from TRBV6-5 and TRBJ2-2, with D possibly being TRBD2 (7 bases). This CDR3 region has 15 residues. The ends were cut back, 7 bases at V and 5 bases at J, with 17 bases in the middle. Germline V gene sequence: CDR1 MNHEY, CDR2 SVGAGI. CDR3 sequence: CASTRAGAGTGELFF. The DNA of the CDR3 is TGTGCCAGCACCCGGGCGGGGGCGGGGACCGGGGAGCTGTTTTTT.

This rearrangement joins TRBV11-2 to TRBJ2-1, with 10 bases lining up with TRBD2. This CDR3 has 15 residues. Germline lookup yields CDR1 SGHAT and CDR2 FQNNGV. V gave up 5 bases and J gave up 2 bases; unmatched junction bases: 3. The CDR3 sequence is CASSPGTSAYNEQFF. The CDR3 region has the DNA TGTGCCAGCAGCCCAGGGACTAGCGCCTACAATGAGCAGTTCTTC.

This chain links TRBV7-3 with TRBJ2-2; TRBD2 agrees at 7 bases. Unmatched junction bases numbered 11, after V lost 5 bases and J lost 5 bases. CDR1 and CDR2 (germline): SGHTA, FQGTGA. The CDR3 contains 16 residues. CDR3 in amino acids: CASSINPTGGTGELFF. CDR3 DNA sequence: TGTGCCAGCAGCATAAACCCCACGGGAGGTACCGGGGAGCTGTTTTTT.